This T cell receptor (beta chain) derives from a study of blood T cell repertoires in COVID-19. As originally analysed: Researchers report that nucleated cell counts were estimated from reference gene primer amplification. Here immunoSEQ multiplex PCR was the method, and the copy in TCRdb shows in-frame clones only, minus some. V and J calls plus clone size are reproduced from that table; the DNA served to infer D and trimming. The sample has about 29,000 clones; under 85% are singletons. The junction had 6 bases not matched to a gene; V was cut back by 2 bases and J by 6 bases. CDR3 length: 14 amino acids. The germline V gene encodes CDR1 KGHSH and CDR2 LQKENI.

The sequence derives from a woman between 70 and 85 years old with active or convalescent COVID-19. The gene calls are TRBV18 and TRBJ2-7; 8 nucleotides agree with TRBD2. The sample was peripheral blood. CDR3 DNA: TGTGCCAGCTCACCAAATCCGGGGGGGAGCGAGCAGTACTTC. Protein product: CASSPNPGGSEQYF.